This TCR beta chain was captured in a study of glioma-infiltrating T cells after dendritic cell vaccination. Produced via immunoSEQ multiplex PCR; TCRdb's table is partial and in-frame only. Of tens of thousands of clones listed, approximately 80% are singletons. The CDR3 has 13 amino acids. The germline V gene encodes CDR1 SGHTA and CDR2 FQGTGA. The V end lost 5 bases, the J end lost 2 bases, and 9 bases lay between the germline ends. This clonotype was sampled from a human donor with glioblastoma. The input for sequencing was blood, taken before dendritic cell vaccination. V gene TRBV7-3 combines with J gene TRBJ1-2; a possible D gene is TRBD1 (6 bases). The CDR3 spells CASSRQENYGYTF. The CDR3 nucleotides are TGTGCCAGCAGCAGACAGGAAAACTATGGCTACACCTTC. Full variable domain (outside the CDR3, taken from reference TRBV7-3 and TRBJ1-2): GAGVSQTPSNKVTEKGKYVELRCDPISGHTALYWYRQSLGQGPEFLIYFQGTGAADDSGLPNDRFFAVRPEGSVSTLKIQRTERGDSAVYLCASSRQENYGYTFGSGTRLTVV.